Each of the 7 T cell receptor beta chains below was sequenced from the same sample in a study of OX40 agonist ivuxolimab in advanced cancers. TCRdb keeps only in-frame clones here, not all; method: immunoSEQ multiplex PCR. Here the sample spans tens of thousands of clones, roughly 78% being singletons. The sequencing here drew on CD4+ or CD8+ T cells sorted from blood, taken in a trial of the OX40 agonist ivuxolimab. All receptors derive from an adult with an advanced solid tumor such as melanoma, head and neck, liver or kidney cancer.

The chain links TRBV11-2 to TRBJ2-7; the D gene is possibly TRBD2 (6 bases). The V end was cut by 7 bases, the J end by 0 bases, with 16 bases between. This CDR3 has 15 amino acids. The germline V gene encodes CDR1 SGHAT and CDR2 FQNNGV. The CDR3 protein is CASTLARDGSYEQYF. The DNA of the CDR3 is TGTGCCAGCACCTTGGCGCGGGACGGCTCCTACGAGCAGTACTTC.

This clone showed up just once. This sequence joins TRBV5-6 and TRBJ2-1; the D gene is possibly TRBD1 (6 bases). Per germline, CDR1 SGHDT and CDR2 YYEEEE. This CDR3 region has 16 residues. V dropped 4 bases and J dropped 0 bases, with 14 bases sitting between them. The CDR3 reads CASSRNRAGSYNEQFF. DNA of the CDR3: TGTGCCAGCAGCCGGAACAGGGCAGGCTCCTACAATGAGCAGTTCTTC. The entire variable domain, with the rest obtained from reference TRBV5-6 and TRBJ2-1, is as follows: DAGVTQSPTHLIKTRGQQVTLRCSPKSGHDTVSWYQQALGQGPQFIFQYYEEEERQRGNFPDRFSGHQFPNYSSELNVNALLLGDSALYLCASSRNRAGSYNEQFFGPGTRLTVL.

The chain joins TRBV10-3 to TRBJ2-6; TRBD2 aligns across 8 bases. The CDR3 has 24 amino acids. Germline trimming cut 4 bases from V and 4 bases from J; bases unmatched to any gene: 30. In germline, CDR1 is ENHRY, CDR2 SYGVKD. In DNA, the CDR3 is TGTGCCATCAGTGTCAAAGACCGATGGCTAGCGGGCAAACCCTCCGGATTGGGGGCCAACGTCCTGACTTTC. Translation: CAISVKDRWLAGKPSGLGANVLTF.

This chain's CDR3 is CASSIGDGQETQYF. The CDR3 DNA is TGTGCCAGTAGTATCGGGGACGGCCAAGAGACCCAGTACTTC. V usage is TRBV19 and J usage is TRBJ2-5; D possibly uses TRBD1 or TRBD2 (5 bases each). Germline V gene sequence: CDR1 LNHDA, CDR2 SQIVND (reference sequence). V was cut by 3 bases and J by 1 base, with 9 bases left in between. The CDR3 is 14 residues long.

V usage is TRBV5-4 and J usage is TRBJ1-1; D is ambiguous. The germline V and J ends were trimmed by 3 bases and 6 bases, with 6 bases remaining between them. CDR1 is SGHNT, CDR2 YYREEE, per germline (reference sequence). The CDR3 has 11 residues. CDR3 coding DNA: TGTGCCAGCAGCTGGGCGTCTGAAGCTTTCTTT. The encoded protein is CASSWASEAFF.

The chain is built from TRBV2 and TRBJ2-3, with D unresolved. Germline V gene lookup returns CDR1 SNHLY and CDR2 FYNNEI. The CDR3 has 13 residues. V was trimmed by 5 bases and J by 6 bases, leaving 12 bases between them. This chain's CDR3 is CASSFFSVDTQYF. CDR3 coding DNA: TGTGCCAGCAGTTTTTTTTCGGTGGATACGCAGTATTTT.

The CDR3 DNA follows: TGCAGTGCTATCGCTACGAGGGAGTACTTC. This translates into CSAIATREYF. The rearrangement links TRBV20-1 to TRBJ2-7; D possibly corresponds to TRBD2 (5 bases). V lost 4 bases to trimming and J lost 11 bases, with 12 bases between them. This CDR3 has 10 residues. Germline V gives CDR1 DFQATT, CDR2 SNEGSKA (reference sequence).